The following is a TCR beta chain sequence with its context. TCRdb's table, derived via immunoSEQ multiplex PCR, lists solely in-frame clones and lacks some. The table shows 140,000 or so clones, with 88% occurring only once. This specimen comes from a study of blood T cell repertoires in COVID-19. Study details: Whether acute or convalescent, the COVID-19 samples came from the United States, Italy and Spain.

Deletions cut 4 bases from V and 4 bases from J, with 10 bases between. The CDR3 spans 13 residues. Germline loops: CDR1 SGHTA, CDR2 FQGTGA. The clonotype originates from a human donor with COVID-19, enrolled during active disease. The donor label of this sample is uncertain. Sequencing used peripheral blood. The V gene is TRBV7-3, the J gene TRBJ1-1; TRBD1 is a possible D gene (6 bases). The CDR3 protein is CASSSTGSTEAFF. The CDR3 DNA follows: TGTGCCAGCAGCTCCACAGGGTCCACTGAAGCTTTCTTT.